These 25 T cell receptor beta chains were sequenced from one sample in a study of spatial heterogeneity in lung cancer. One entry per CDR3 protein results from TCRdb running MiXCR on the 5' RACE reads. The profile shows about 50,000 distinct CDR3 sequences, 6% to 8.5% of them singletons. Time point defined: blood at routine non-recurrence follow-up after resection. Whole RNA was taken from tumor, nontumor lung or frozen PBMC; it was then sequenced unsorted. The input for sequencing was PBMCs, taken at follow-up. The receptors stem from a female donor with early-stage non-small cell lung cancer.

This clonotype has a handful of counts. The CDR3 spells CASSLLGQSSYNEQFF. The DNA for the CDR3 is TGCGCCAGCAGCTTGCTAGGGCAAAGCTCCTACAATGAGCAGTTCTTC. The rearrangement joins TRBV5-1 to TRBJ2-1; D gene unclear. The CDR3 extends over 16 amino acids. V lost 1 base to trimming and J lost 0 bases, with 11 bases between them. Germline V gives CDR1 SGHRS, CDR2 YFSETQ.

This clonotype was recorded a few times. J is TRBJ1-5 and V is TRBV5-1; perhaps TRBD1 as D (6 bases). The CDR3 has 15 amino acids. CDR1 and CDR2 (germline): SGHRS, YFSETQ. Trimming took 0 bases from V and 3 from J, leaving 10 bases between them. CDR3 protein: CASSLVRGVNQPQHF. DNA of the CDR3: TGCGCCAGCAGCTTGGTCAGGGGAGTCAATCAGCCCCAGCATTTT.

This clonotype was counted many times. CDR3 nucleotide sequence: TGCGCCAGCAGCCAAGATGGGCAGGGGGTAGTGACCCAGTACTTC. Translated, it gives CASSQDGQGVVTQYF. This chain links TRBV4-3 with TRBJ2-5; 7 bases are shared with TRBD1. Germline loops: CDR1 LGHNA, CDR2 YSLEER. CDR3 size: 15 residues. V lost 0 bases to trimming and J lost 7 bases; unmatched junction nucleotides: 8.

The CDR3 coding sequence is TGTGCCAGCAGCTTAGATGGAGTGGGGACCCAGTACTTC. This codes for CASSLDGVGTQYF. The rearrangement links TRBV11-2 to TRBJ2-5; D is undetermined. V was shortened by 0 bases and J by 7 bases, with 9 bases between the two germline ends. The CDR3 contains 13 residues. The germline gives CDR1 SGHAT, CDR2 FQNNGV.

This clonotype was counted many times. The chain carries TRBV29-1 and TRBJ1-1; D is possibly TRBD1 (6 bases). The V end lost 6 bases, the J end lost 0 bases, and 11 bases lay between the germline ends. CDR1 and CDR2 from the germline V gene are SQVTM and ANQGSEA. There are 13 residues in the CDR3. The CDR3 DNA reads TGCAGCGTCATGACAGGCATGAACACTGAAGCTTTCTTT. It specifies CSVMTGMNTEAFF.

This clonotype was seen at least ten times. CDR3: CASSLGPPTSSLGDTQYF. Here the CDR3 DNA reads TGCGCCAGCAGCTTGGGCCCCCCTACATCCTCCTTGGGAGATACGCAGTATTTT. The V call is TRBV5-1, the J call TRBJ2-3, with unresolved D. Trimming cost V 0 bases and J 5 bases, with 22 bases left between them. The CDR3 is 18 amino acids. Per the germline V gene, CDR1 is SGHRS and CDR2 is YFSETQ.

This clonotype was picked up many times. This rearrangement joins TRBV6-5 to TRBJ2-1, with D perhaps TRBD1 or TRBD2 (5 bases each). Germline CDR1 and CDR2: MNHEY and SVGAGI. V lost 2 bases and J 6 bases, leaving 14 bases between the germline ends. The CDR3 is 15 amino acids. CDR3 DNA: TGTGCCAGCAGTTACCGGGGACGCTCGAGCAATGAGCAGTTCTTC. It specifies CASSYRGRSSNEQFF.

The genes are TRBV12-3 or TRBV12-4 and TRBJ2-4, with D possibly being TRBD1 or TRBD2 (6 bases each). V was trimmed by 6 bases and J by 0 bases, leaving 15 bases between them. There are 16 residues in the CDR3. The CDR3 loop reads CASRRGTELAKNIQYF. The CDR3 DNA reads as TGTGCCAGCAGGAGGGGGACTGAACTAGCCAAAAACATTCAGTACTTC.

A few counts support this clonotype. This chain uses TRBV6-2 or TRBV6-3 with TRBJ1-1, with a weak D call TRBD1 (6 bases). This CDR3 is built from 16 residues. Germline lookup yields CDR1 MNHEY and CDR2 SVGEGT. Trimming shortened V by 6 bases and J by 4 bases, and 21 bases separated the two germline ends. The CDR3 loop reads CASSAPVGVGGTEAFF. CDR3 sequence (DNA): TGTGCCAGCAGCGCCCCGGTCGGGGTAGGGGGCACTGAAGCTTTCTTT.

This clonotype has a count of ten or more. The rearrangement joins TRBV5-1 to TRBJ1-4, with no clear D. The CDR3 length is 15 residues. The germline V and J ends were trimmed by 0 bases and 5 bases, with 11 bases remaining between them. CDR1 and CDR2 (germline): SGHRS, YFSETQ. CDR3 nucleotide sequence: TGCGCCAGCAGCTTGGCTCTTCAGAAGAATGAAAAACTGTTTTTT. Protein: CASSLALQKNEKLFF.

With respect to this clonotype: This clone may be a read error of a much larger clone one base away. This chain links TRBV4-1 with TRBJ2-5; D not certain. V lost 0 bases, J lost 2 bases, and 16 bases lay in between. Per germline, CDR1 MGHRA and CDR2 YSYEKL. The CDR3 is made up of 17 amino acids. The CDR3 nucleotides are TGCGCCAGCAGCCAAGAGTTTCCGACTTGCGGACAAGAGACCCAGTACTTC. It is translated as CASSQEFPTCGQETQYF.

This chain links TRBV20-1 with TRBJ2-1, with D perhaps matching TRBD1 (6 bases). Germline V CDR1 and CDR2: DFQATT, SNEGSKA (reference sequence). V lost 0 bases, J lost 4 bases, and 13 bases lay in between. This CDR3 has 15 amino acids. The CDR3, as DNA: TGCAGTGCTAGAGATCAAGGGGGAGTTTACAATGAGCAGTTCTTC. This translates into CSARDQGGVYNEQFF.

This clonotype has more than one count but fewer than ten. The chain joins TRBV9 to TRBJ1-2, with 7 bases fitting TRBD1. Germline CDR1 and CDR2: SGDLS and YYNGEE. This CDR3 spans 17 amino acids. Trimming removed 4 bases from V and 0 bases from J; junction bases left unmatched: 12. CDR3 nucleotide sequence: TGTGCCAGCAGCAAACAACCTCCGACAGGGCCTAACTATGGCTACACCTTC. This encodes CASSKQPPTGPNYGYTF.

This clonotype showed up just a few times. CDR3 sequence reads: CASSRGQNYGYTF. The CDR3 bases are TGTGCCAGCAGTCGAGGACAGAACTATGGCTACACCTTC. The chain employs TRBV6-2 or TRBV6-3 and TRBJ1-2; possibly TRBD1 for D (6 bases). The V and J ends lost 5 bases and 2 bases respectively, with 9 bases between them. Germline CDR1 reads MNHEY; CDR2 reads SVGEGT. The CDR3 runs 13 residues.

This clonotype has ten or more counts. CDR3: CASSALRQGGNEKLFF. In nucleotides, the CDR3 is TGTGCCAGCAGCGCCCTACGACAGGGGGGGAATGAAAAACTGTTTTTT. V gene TRBV7-8 combines with J gene TRBJ1-4, with 9 nucleotides matching TRBD1. The germline V gene has CDR1 SGHVS and CDR2 FQNEAQ. The CDR3 covers 16 residues. V lost 5 bases, J lost 5 bases, and 9 bases stayed unmatched.

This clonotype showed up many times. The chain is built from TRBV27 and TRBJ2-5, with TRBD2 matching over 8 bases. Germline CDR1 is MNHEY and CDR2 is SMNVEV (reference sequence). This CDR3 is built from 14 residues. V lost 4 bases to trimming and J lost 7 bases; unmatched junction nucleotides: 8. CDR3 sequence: CASSSPGGAGTQYF. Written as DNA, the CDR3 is TGTGCCAGCAGTTCCCCCGGGGGGGCAGGGACCCAGTACTTC.

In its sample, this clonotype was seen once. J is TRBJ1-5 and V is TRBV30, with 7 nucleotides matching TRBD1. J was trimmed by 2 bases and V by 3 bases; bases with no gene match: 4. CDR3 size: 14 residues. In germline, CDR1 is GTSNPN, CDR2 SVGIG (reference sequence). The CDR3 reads CAWSGGTGNQPQHF. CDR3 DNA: TGTGCCTGGAGCGGCGGGACAGGCAATCAGCCCCAGCATTTT.

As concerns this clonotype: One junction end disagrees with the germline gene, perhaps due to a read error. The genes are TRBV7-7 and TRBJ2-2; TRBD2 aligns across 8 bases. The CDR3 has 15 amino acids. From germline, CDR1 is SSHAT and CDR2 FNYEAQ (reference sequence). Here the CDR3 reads CASSPSGLNTGELFF. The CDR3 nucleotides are TGTGCTAGCAGCCCTAGCGGGCTGAACACCGGGGAGCTGTTTTTT.

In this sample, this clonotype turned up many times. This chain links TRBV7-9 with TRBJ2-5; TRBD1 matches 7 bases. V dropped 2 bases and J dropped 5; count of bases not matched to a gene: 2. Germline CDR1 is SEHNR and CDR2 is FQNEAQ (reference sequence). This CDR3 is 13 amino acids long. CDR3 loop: CASSLRGRETQYF. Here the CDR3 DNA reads TGTGCCAGCAGCTTAAGGGGGCGGGAGACCCAGTACTTC.

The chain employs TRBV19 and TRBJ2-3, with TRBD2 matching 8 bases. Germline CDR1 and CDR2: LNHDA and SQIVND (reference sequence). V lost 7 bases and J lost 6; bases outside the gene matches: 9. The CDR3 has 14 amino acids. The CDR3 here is CASKAGGTTDTQYF. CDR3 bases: TGTGCCAGTAAGGCGGGGGGAACAACCGATACGCAGTATTTT.

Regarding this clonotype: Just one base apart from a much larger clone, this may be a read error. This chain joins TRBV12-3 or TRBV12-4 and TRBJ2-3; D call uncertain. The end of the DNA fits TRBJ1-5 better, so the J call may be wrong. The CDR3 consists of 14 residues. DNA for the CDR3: TGTGCCAGCAGTTCAGACTCGACGAGGGATACGCAGCATTTT. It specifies CASSSDSTRDTQHF.

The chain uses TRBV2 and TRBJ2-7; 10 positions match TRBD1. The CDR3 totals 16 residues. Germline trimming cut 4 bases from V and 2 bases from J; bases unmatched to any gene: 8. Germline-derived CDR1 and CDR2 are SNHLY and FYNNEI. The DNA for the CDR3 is TGTGCCAGCAGTGTTGTGGGACAGGGGAGAGCCTACGAGCAGTACTTC. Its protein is CASSVVGQGRAYEQYF.

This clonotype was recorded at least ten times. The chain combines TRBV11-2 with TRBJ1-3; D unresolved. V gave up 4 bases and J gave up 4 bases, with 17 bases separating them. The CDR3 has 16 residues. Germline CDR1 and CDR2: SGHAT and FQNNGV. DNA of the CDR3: TGTGCCAGCAGCTACCCGTCCGGGGTAGGGGGAAACACCATATATTTT. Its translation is CASSYPSGVGGNTIYF.

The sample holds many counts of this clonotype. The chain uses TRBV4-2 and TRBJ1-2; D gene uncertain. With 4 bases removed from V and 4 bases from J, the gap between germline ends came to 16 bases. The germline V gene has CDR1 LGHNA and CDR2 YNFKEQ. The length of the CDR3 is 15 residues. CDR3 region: CASSRPERTAYGYTF. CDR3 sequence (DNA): TGTGCCAGCAGCCGCCCTGAGCGTACGGCCTATGGCTACACCTTC.

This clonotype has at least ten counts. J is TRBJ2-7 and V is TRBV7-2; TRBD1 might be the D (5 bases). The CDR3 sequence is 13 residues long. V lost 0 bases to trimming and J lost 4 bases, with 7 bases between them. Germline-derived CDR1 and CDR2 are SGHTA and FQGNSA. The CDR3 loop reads CASSLAGLYEQYF. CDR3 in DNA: TGTGCCAGCAGCTTAGCGGGGCTTTACGAGCAGTACTTC.